The 27 T cell receptor beta chains listed next were all sequenced from one sample in a study of synovial regulatory T cells in juvenile arthritis. Assay: immunoSEQ multiplex PCR; the TCRdb copy retains only in-frame clones and omits some. Its table records more than 9,500 clones. Sequenced sample: Treg cells from blood. Specified subset: remaining (HLA-DR-negative) circulating blood Treg cells. These receptor sequences come from a donor younger than 35 with juvenile idiopathic arthritis.

The chain couples TRBV7-3 to TRBJ2-3; the D call from TCRdb, TRBD1, cannot be confirmed without DNA. The CDR3 is 13 residues long. No DNA was logged. Germline assignment: CDR1 SGHTA and CDR2 FQGTGA. CDR3 residues: CASSSYPGDTQYF.

The chain combines TRBV4-1 with TRBJ2-2. The CDR3 sequence is 13 residues long. Nucleotide data are not available. Germline values: CDR1 MGHRA, CDR2 YSYEKL. This CDR3 reads CASSPLHSGELFF.

The chain recombines TRBV5-5 with TRBJ2-7; TCRdb returns TRBD1, unconfirmable since there is no DNA. The CDR3 contains 14 residues. A DNA sequence was not provided. Germline V gives CDR1 SGHKS, CDR2 YYEKEE (reference sequence). This CDR3 is CASSLGRALYEQYF. The full variable domain, its missing parts supplied by reference TRBV5-5 and TRBJ2-7, is DAGVTQSPTHLIKTRGQQVTLRCSPISGHKSVSWYQQVLGQGPQFIFQYYEKEERGRGNFPDRFSARQFPNYSSELNVNALLLGDSALYLCASSLGRALYEQYFGPGTRLTVT.

This chain connects TRBV10-3 to TRBJ2-7; lacking DNA, the TRBD1 call made by TCRdb goes unchecked. Germline lookup yields CDR1 ENHRY and CDR2 SYGVKD. The CDR3 loop spans 12 amino acids. The nucleotide record is missing. CDR3 loop: CAIRTGGYEQYF.

V gene TRBV12-5 combines with J gene TRBJ2-2; with no DNA, the TCRdb D assignment of TRBD2 cannot be verified. Germline V gene lookup returns CDR1 LGHNT and CDR2 FRNRAP. The CDR3 length is 21 residues. No coding sequence is recorded. CDR3 amino acids: CASGSLTRLAGGPHNTGELFF.

V gene TRBV28 combines with J gene TRBJ1-1; TCRdb names TRBD1, which stays unverified in the absence of DNA. Germline V gene data show CDR1 as MDHEN and CDR2 as SYDVKM. This CDR3 is built from 16 residues. The protein alone is recorded here. The CDR3 sequence is CASTPPAGTGITEAFF.

The chain couples TRBV5-4 to TRBJ2-7. CDR3 length equals 16 residues. The DNA is not on file. Germline lookup yields CDR1 SGHNT and CDR2 YYREEE (reference sequence). The CDR3: CASSSRVEGMPYEQYF.

This chain joins TRBV2 and TRBJ2-7; TCRdb outputs TRBD1, but without DNA this stays unchecked. The germline V gene has CDR1 SNHLY and CDR2 FYNNEI. This CDR3 contains 14 residues. Only the protein sequence is given. CDR3: CASSPGTGASEQYF.

This chain joins TRBV19 and TRBJ2-6; TCRdb lists TRBD1, though no DNA is available to test this call. Germline assignment: CDR1 LNHDA and CDR2 SQIVND (reference sequence). The CDR3 spans 20 residues. The nucleotide record is missing. The CDR3 spells CASSPRWKRTYPSGANVLTF.

The CDR3: CAISQGSGYGYTF. The rearrangement joins TRBV10-3 to TRBJ1-2; absent DNA, TCRdb's TRBD1 call cannot be checked. CDR3 size: 13 residues. Nucleotide data are not available. Germline CDR1 reads ENHRY; CDR2 reads SYGVKD.

This chain links TRBV19 with TRBJ2-1. CDR1 and CDR2 (germline): LNHDA, SQIVND (reference sequence). The CDR3 is 16 residues long. Only the protein is on record. The CDR3 sequence: CASSIWRTSSYNEQFF.

V gene TRBV28 combines with J gene TRBJ2-6; TCRdb indicates TRBD2, and absent DNA this call remains unverified. This CDR3 has 19 residues. The coding DNA is unavailable. Germline loops: CDR1 MDHEN, CDR2 SYDVKM. The CDR3 loop is CASSPHSGTSGPGANVLTF.

The chain employs TRBV9 and TRBJ1-1; checking the TCRdb D call of TRBD1 is not possible without DNA. This CDR3 contains 16 residues. The coding DNA is unavailable. From germline, CDR1 is SGDLS and CDR2 YYNGEE. The CDR3 spells CASSVGTGRGPGEAFF.

The rearrangement joins TRBV19 to TRBJ2-2; TCRdb's D gene call, TRBD2, goes unchecked for lack of DNA. The germline V gene encodes CDR1 LNHDA and CDR2 SQIVND (reference sequence). The CDR3 runs 18 residues. The DNA is unrecorded. CDR3 residues: CASSPPRGRVTNTGELFF.

This chain links TRBV5-8 with TRBJ2-1; the D call from TCRdb, TRBD2, cannot be confirmed without DNA. The CDR3 extends over 15 amino acids. The DNA is unrecorded. The germline V gene has CDR1 SGHTS and CDR2 YDEGEE. The CDR3 is CASTDRVVAHNEQFF.

The chain recombines TRBV6-6 with TRBJ1-1; TCRdb indicates TRBD1, and absent DNA this call remains unverified. CDR1 is MNHNY, CDR2 SVGAGI, per germline (reference sequence). The CDR3 covers 14 residues. Only the protein is on record. CDR3 sequence: CASSGRGRNTEAFF.

The chain links TRBV6-1 to TRBJ2-2; TCRdb lists TRBD2, though no DNA is available to test this call. Germline V lookup: CDR1 MNHNS, CDR2 SASEGT. CDR3 length equals 17 residues. No DNA has been recorded. CDR3 protein: CASSEEILAGVPGELFF.

The CDR3 reads CASSEVGNLLFYGYTF. The chain combines TRBV6-1 with TRBJ1-2; TCRdb returns TRBD1, unconfirmable since there is no DNA. The V gene's germline CDR1 is MNHNS and CDR2 SASEGT. The CDR3 totals 16 residues. No DNA is listed.

The chain employs TRBV28 and TRBJ1-2. Germline CDR1 MDHEN, CDR2 SYDVKM. The CDR3 totals 14 residues. There is no recorded DNA. The CDR3 is CASSPTAGGHGYTF.

This chain uses TRBV15 with TRBJ1-1. Germline CDR1 LNHNV, CDR2 YYDKDF (reference sequence). This CDR3 is built from 15 residues. Only the protein is available. CDR3 sequence: CATSRGTQGSAEAFF.

The V and J genes are TRBV5-6 and TRBJ2-7; the D call of TRBD1 rests on TCRdb alone, since no DNA is present to check it. This CDR3 comprises 13 residues. The record lacks a DNA sequence. Germline CDR1 and CDR2: SGHDT and YYEEEE. The CDR3 is CASSLVTAYEQYF.

This CDR3 reads CASSPAGEDYGYTF. The J gene is TRBJ1-2, the V gene TRBV11-3. This CDR3 has 14 residues. No nucleotide data were recorded. Germline lookup yields CDR1 SGHNT and CDR2 YENEEA.

The V call is TRBV5-8, the J call TRBJ2-1; the TRBD2 assignment by TCRdb is unverifiable without DNA. Germline loops: CDR1 SGHTS, CDR2 YDEGEE. There are 12 residues in the CDR3. The record lacks a DNA sequence. CDR3 sequence reads: CASSFRGNEQFF.

The chain has TRBV7-6 and TRBJ2-7; TCRdb selects TRBD2, and the lack of DNA leaves this call unchecked. The germline gives CDR1 SGHVS, CDR2 FNYEAQ. The CDR3 extends over 18 amino acids. Nucleotide data are not available. CDR3 amino acids: CASSYSGRGSVSSYEQYF.

The chain uses TRBV18 and TRBJ1-4. This CDR3 is 16 amino acids long. DNA is not on record. Germline-derived CDR1 and CDR2 are KGHSH and LQKENI. The CDR3 is CASSPGGAETNEKLFF.

The chain joins TRBV5-1 to TRBJ2-1; TCRdb picks TRBD2, but there is no DNA to check that call. This CDR3 spans 15 amino acids. Nucleotide data are not available. Germline V gene lookup returns CDR1 SGHRS and CDR2 YFSETQ. This chain's CDR3 is CASSFRGPNGNEQFF. Combining the CDR3 with reference TRBV5-1 and TRBJ2-1 gives the whole variable domain KAGVTQTPRYLIKTRGQQVTLSCSPISGHRSVSWYQQTPGQGLQFLFEYFSETQRNKGNFPGRFSGRQFSNSRSEMNVSTLELGDSALYLCASSFRGPNGNEQFFGPGTRLTVL.

The chain links TRBV27 to TRBJ1-4; TCRdb's D call of TRBD1 is untestable without DNA. Germline assignment: CDR1 MNHEY and CDR2 SMNVEV (reference sequence). The CDR3 sequence is 14 residues long. No DNA is given. CDR3 in amino acids: CASSFSGANEKLFF.